Listed here are 4 T cell receptor beta chains from one sample, sequenced in a study of T cell repertoires in ileal Crohn's disease. Profiled with immunoSEQ multiplex PCR; TCRdb holds only in-frame clones, not every one. The sample shows under 9,000 clones, 60% to 75% of them seen only once. Sequencing used ileal tissue. These receptors all come from an adult with Crohn's disease.

V and J are TRBV4-2 and TRBJ2-7; 8 bases map to TRBD2. The CDR3 totals 15 residues. The V gene end was trimmed by 3 bases and the J gene end by 0 bases; junction bases not matched to a gene: 4. The germline gives CDR1 LGHNA, CDR2 YNFKEQ. The CDR3 region has the DNA TGTGCCAGCAGCCAGAACCGGGGGGGCTCCTACGAGCAGTACTTC. As protein: CASSQNRGGSYEQYF.

The table lists this clone with a few counts. J is TRBJ2-5 and V is TRBV7-9; perhaps TRBD2 as D (6 bases). The CDR3 has 16 residues. Looked up from germline, CDR1 is SEHNR and CDR2 is FQNEAQ (reference sequence). V lost 5 bases and J 5 bases, leaving 21 bases between the germline ends. CDR3 coding DNA: TGTGCCAGCAGCGTCCCGGGGGAATCCGTTCGGGAGACCCAGTACTTC. Protein sequence: CASSVPGESVRETQYF.

The chain carries TRBV25-1 and TRBJ2-3; D ambiguous. The CDR3 spans 14 residues. The V gene lost 1 base and the J gene lost 3 bases, with 8 bases spanning the gap. From germline, CDR1 is MGHDK and CDR2 SYGVNS. CDR3 bases: TGTGCCAGCAGTGAATCCTCCCTAACAGATACGCAGTATTTT. The encoded protein is CASSESSLTDTQYF.

This chain links TRBV6-6 with TRBJ1-1; D is undetermined. Germline V CDR1 and CDR2: MNHNY, SVGAGI (reference sequence). V lost 6 bases and J 1 base, leaving 15 bases between the germline ends. The CDR3 length is 15 residues. CDR3 DNA: TGTGCCAGCAGCCCCGGGGAGATATCGAACACTGAAGCTTTCTTT. It specifies CASSPGEISNTEAFF.